This T cell receptor (beta chain) is from a study of T-cell reconstitution after alpha-beta-depleted transplantation in children. Study-wide findings and caveats: A year had passed since transplant, and T-cell counts and diversity by then came mostly from newly produced T cells. Approximately two months post-transplant, alpha-beta T cells reportedly originated from several hundred expanded graft clones. Certain patients had high TCRbeta diversity at day 60, and it came from recipient T cells and thymic progenitors that survived.

The germline gives CDR1 SGHRS, CDR2 YFSETQ. V lost 2 bases and J lost 3, with 12 bases in between. The CDR3 length is 14 residues. This clonotype was counted only a few times. Its antigen is as yet unknown. Unique molecular identifiers were built into the TCRbeta library. Via MiXCR, TCRdb re-called the PCR reads, giving one row per CDR3 protein. The table includes roughly 240,000 distinct CDR3 sequences, roughly 8.2% detected once. The TCR was taken from a male patient younger than 18 who had a stem cell transplant for acute lymphoblastic leukemia, so the T cells may come from the graft donor. The V and J genes are TRBV5-1 and TRBJ2-7, with unresolved D. The sample was PBMCs, mostly from graft donor cells, taken 180 days after TCRalphabeta/CD19-depleted stem cell transplant. CDR3 in DNA: TGCGCCAGCAGCTTCGGCCTGTTGGTCTACGAGCAGTACTTC. Its translation: CASSFGLLVYEQYF.